The entry that follows covers one T cell receptor beta chain sequence. The sample comes from a study of graft-versus-host responses after intestinal transplantation. Graft material was processed, releasing intraepithelial and lamina propria lymphocytes. Clones were sequenced by immunoSEQ multiplex PCR, and TCRdb holds only the in-frame ones, with some missing. This table has approximately 15,000 clones, around three fifths appearing once. Sequencing used ileum tissue, obtained 524 days after transplant. The clonotype originates from a human patient who received an intestinal transplant, so some T cells may come from the graft donor.

CDR3 DNA: TGTGCCAGCAGCTTGGGGGACAGGGGAGGATACGAGCAGTACTTC. Its protein is CASSLGDRGGYEQYF. The chain links TRBV7-2 to TRBJ2-7; 10 bases align to TRBD1. Germline trimming cut 3 bases from V and 4 bases from J; bases unmatched to any gene: 6. Germline V gives CDR1 SGHTA, CDR2 FQGNSA. The length of the CDR3 is 15 residues.